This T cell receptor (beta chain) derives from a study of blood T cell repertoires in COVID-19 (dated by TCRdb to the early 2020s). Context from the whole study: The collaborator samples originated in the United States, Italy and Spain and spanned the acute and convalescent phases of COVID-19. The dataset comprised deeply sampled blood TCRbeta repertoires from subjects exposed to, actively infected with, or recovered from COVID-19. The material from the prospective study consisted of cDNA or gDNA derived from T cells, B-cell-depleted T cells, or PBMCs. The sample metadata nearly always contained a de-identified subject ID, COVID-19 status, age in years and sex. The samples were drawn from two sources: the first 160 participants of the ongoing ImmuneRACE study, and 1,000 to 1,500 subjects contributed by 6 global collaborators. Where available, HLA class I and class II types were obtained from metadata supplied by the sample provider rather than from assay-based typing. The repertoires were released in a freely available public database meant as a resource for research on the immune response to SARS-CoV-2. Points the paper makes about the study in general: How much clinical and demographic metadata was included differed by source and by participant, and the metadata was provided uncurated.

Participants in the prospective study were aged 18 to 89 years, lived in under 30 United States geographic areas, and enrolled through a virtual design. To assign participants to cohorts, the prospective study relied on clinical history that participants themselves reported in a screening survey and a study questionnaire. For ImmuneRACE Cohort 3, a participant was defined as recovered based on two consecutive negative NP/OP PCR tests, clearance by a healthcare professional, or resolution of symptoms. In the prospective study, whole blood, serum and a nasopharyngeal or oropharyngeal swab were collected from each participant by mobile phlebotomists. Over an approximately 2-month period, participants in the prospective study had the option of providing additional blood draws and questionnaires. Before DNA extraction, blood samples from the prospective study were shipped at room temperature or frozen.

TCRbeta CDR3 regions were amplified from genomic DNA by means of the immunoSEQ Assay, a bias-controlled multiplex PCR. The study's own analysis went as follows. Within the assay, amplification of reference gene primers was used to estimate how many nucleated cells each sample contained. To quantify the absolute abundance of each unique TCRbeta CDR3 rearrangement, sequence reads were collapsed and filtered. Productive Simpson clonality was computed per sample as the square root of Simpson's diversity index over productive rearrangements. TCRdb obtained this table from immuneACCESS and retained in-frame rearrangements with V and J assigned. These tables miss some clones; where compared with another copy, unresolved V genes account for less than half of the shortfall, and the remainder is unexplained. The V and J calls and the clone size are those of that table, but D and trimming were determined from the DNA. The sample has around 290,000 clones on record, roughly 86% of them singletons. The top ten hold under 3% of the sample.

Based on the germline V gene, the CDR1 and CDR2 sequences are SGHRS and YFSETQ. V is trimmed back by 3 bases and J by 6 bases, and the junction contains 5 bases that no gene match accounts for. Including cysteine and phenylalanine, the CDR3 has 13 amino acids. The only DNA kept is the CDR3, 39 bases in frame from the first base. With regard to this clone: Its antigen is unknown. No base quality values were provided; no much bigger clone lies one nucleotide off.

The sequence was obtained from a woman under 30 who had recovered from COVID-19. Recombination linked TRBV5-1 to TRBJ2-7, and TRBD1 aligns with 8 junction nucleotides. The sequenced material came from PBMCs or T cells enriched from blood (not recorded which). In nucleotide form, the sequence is TGCGCCAGCAGCTCGGACAGGGCCCCCGAGCAGTACTTC. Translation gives CASSSDRAPEQYF.